This T cell receptor beta chain was captured by sequencing in a study of OX40 agonist ivuxolimab in advanced cancers. The wider study: Every 2 weeks, patients received ivuxolimab intravenously, dosed at 0.01 to 10 mg/kg. Averaging 60 years in age, with a range of roughly 20 to 90, the cohort was about 86% male. Regarding the study as a whole: Expanded peripheral T cell antigen specificity was not determined. Doses of 0.1 to 3.0 mg/kg were accompanied by clonal expansion of CD4+ and CD8+ blood T cells by week 6.

Germline-derived CDR1 and CDR2 are SGHNT and YYREEE (reference sequence). This CDR3 contains 16 residues. Trimming shortened V by 0 bases and J by 0 bases, and 10 bases separated the two germline ends. Regarding this clone: Its antigen is currently unknown.

This table comes from immunoSEQ multiplex PCR, and its TCRdb copy is limited to in-frame clones, with some not included. Of 40,000 to 45,000 clones detected, 75% to 90% appear once; the ten largest clones hold over 2.5%. The chain is built from TRBV5-4 and TRBJ2-1; D is undetermined. This TCR was recovered from an adult with an advanced solid tumor such as melanoma, head and neck, liver or kidney cancer. Sequences were derived from CD4+ or CD8+ T cells sorted from blood, sampled in a trial of the OX40 agonist ivuxolimab. The CDR3 DNA reads as TGTGCCAGCAGCTTGGCCCACCAGAGCTCCTACAATGAGCAGTTCTTC. Amino acid sequence: CASSLAHQSSYNEQFF.